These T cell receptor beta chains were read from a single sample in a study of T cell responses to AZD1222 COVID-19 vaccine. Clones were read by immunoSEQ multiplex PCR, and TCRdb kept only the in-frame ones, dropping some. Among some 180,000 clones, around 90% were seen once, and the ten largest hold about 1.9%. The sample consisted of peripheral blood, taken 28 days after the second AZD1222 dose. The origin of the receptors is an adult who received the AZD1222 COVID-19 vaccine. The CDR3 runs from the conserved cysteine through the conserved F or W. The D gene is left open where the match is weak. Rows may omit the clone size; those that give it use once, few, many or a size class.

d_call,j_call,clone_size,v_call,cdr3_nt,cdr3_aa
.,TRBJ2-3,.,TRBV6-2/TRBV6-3,TGTGCCAGCAGTGGGCGGGGACGAACAGATACGCAGTATTTT,CASSGRGRTDTQYF
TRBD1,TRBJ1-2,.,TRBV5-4,TGTGCCAGCAGCGTACAGGGGATGTATGGCTACACCTTC,CASSVQGMYGYTF
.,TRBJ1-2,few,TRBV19,TGTGCCAGTAGTATCGGGGCTGGCTACACCTTC,CASSIGAGYTF
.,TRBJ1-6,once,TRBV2,TGTGCCAGCAGCGTGTCGGTGGGGCCGTTGGACTTTTATAATTCACCCCTCCACTTT,CASSVSVGPLDFYNSPLHF
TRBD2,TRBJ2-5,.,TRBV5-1,TGCGCCAGCAGCTTGGAGACTAGCGGGGGGCCCCCGTGGGAGACCCAGTACTTC,CASSLETSGGPPWETQYF
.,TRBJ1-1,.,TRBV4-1,TGCGCCAGCAGCCAAGATCCGGAGAGAATGAACACTGAAGCTTTCTTT,CASSQDPERMNTEAFF
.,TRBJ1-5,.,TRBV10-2,TGCGCCAGCAGTGATCCCTCTCTGGGGGGCAATCAGCCCCAGCATTTT,CASSDPSLGGNQPQHF
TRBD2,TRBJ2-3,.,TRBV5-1,TGCGCCAGCAGCTTGGCCGGAGCGGGAGGGGTCGCAGATACGCAGTATTTT,CASSLAGAGGVADTQYF
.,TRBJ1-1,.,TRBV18,TGTGCCAGCTCACCACCCCAGGGTAGGGGCACTGAAGCTTTCTTT,CASSPPQGRGTEAFF
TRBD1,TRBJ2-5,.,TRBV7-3,TGTGCCAGCAGCTCAGGGGGCTGGGAGACCCAGTACTTC,CASSSGGWETQYF
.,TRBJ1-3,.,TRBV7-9,TGTGCCAGCAGCCCCCTTCTTGGAAACACCATATATTTT,CASSPLLGNTIYF
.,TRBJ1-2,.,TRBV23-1,TGCGCCAGCATTCCCCGGGACCGTCAGACCTATGGCTACACCTTC,CASIPRDRQTYGYTF
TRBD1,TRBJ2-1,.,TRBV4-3,TGCGCCAGCAGCCGGGACAGGGGCTATGAGCAGTTCTTC,CASSRDRGYEQFF
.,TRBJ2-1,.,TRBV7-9,TGTGCCAGCAGCTTAGTGGCCGGGAGTGCCCATGAGCAGTTCTTC,CASSLVAGSAHEQFF
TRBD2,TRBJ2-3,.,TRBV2,TGTGCCAGCAGTGACAGATTCGGACTAGCGGGACGTACGCAGTATTTT,CASSDRFGLAGRTQYF
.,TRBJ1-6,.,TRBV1,TGCACCAGCCGCTCCCACCTGGCGGCCCTTCCCCTCCACTTT,CTSRSHLAALPLHF
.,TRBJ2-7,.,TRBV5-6,TGTGCCAGCAGCTTTACGGCGGCCCACGAGCAGTACTTC,CASSFTAAHEQYF
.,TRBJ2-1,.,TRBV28,TGTGCCAGCTCGGTGGGGTCCTACAATGAGCAGTTCTTC,CASSVGSYNEQFF
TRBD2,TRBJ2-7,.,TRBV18,TGTGCCAGCTCACCACTTATAGCGGGAGCCTCCTACGAGCAGTACTTC,CASSPLIAGASYEQYF
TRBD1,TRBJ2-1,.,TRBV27,TGTGCCAGCAGTTTCCGGACAGGGACCAATGAGCAGTTCTTC,CASSFRTGTNEQFF
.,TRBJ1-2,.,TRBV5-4,TGTGCCAGCAGCTCACCGGGACCGACGGGCAACTATGGCTACACCTTC,CASSSPGPTGNYGYTF
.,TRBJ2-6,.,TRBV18,TGTGCCAGCTCACCACGGAGGAGCTCTGGGGCCAACGTCCTGACTTTC,CASSPRRSSGANVLTF
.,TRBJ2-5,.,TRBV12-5,TGTGCTAGTGGTCACAGGTTGTTTACCCAGTACTTC,CASGHRLFTQYF
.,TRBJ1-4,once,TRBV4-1,TGCGCCAGCAGCCAAGAGGGAAGTTGGGAAAAACTGTTTTTT,CASSQEGSWEKLFF
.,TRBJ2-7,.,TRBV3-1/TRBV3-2,TGTGCCAGCAGCCAAGAAGGTGGTTACGAGCAGTACTTC,CASSQEGGYEQYF
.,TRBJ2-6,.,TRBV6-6,TGTGCCAGCAGTCCTTTTGCCTTTTCCTTTTCTGGGGCCAACGTCCTGACTTTC,CASSPFAFSFSGANVLTF
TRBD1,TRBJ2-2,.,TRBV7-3,TGTGCCAGCAGCGGACAGGGGAACACCGGGGAGCTGTTTTTT,CASSGQGNTGELFF